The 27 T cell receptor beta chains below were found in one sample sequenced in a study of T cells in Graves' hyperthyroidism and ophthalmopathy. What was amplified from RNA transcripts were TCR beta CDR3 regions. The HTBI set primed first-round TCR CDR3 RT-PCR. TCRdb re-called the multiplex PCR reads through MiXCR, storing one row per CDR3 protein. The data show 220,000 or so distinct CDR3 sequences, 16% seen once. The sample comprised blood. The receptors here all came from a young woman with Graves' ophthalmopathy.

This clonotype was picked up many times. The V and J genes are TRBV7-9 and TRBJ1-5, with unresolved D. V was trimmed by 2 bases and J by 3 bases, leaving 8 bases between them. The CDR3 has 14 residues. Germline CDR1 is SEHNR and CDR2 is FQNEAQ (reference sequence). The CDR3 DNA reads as TGTGCCAGCAGCTTAAGTTCGAACAATCAGCCCCAGCATTTT. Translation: CASSLSSNNQPQHF.

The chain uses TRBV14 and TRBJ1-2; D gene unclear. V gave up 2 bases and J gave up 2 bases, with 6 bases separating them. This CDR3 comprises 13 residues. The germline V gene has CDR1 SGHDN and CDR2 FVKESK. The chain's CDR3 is CASSQKKNYGYTF. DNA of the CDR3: TGTGCCAGCAGCCAAAAGAAAAACTATGGCTACACCTTC.

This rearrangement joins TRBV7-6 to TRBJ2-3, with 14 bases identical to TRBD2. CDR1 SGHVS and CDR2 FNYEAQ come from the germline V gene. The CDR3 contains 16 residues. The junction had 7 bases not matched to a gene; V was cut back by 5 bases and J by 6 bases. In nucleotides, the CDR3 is TGTGCCAGCAGCCTTGGACTAGCGGGGGGATACGATACGCAGTATTTT. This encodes CASSLGLAGGYDTQYF.

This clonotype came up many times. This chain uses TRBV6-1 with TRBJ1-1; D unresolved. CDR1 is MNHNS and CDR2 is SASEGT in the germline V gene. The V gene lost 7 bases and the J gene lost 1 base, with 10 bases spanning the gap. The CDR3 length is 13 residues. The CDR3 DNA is TGTGCCAGCATGTTAGATGGGAACACTGAAGCTTTCTTT. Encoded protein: CASMLDGNTEAFF.

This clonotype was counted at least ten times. DNA for the CDR3: TGTGCCAGCAGCAAAGCGTTCCGGGACGCCTACAATGAGCAGTTCTTC. Translated, it gives CASSKAFRDAYNEQFF. This chain links TRBV7-9 with TRBJ2-1; possibly TRBD1 or TRBD2 for D (5 bases each). Trimming stripped 5 bases from V and 2 bases from J, with 16 bases between. Germline CDR1 reads SEHNR; CDR2 reads FQNEAQ (reference sequence). CDR3 length: 16 amino acids.

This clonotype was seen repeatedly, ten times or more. The DNA of the CDR3 is TGTGCCAGCAGTTTTTATCCAGGGGGCAACGAGCAGTACTTC. This translates into CASSFYPGGNEQYF. The genes are TRBV12-3 or TRBV12-4 and TRBJ2-7, with 8 bases lining up with TRBD1. Unmatched junction bases numbered 6, after V lost 3 bases and J lost 5 bases. This CDR3 spans 14 amino acids.

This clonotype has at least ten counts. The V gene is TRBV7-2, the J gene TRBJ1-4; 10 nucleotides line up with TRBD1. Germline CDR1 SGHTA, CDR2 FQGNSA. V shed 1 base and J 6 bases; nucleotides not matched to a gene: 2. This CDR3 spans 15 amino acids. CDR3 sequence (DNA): TGTGCCAGCAGCTTAGGGGGACAGGGGTATGAAAAACTGTTTTTT. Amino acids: CASSLGGQGYEKLFF. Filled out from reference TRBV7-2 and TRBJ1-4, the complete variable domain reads GAGVSQSPSNKVTEKGKDVELRCDPISGHTALYWYRQSLGQGLEFLIYFQGNSAPDKSGLPSDRFSAERTGGSVSTLTIQRTQQEDSAVYLCASSLGGQGYEKLFFGSGTQLSVL.

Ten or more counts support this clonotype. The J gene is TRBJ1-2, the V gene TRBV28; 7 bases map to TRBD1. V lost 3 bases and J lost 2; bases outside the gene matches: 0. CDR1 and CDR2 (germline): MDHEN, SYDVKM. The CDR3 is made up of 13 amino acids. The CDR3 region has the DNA TGTGCCAGCAGTTTGACAGGGAACTATGGCTACACCTTC. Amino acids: CASSLTGNYGYTF.

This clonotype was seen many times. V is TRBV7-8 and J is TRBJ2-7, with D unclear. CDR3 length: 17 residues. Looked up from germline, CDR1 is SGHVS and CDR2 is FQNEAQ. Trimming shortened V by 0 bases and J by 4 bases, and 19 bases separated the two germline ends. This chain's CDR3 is CASSLADFGLSTYEQYF. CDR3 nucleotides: TGTGCCAGCAGCTTAGCGGATTTTGGTCTTTCCACATACGAGCAGTACTTC.

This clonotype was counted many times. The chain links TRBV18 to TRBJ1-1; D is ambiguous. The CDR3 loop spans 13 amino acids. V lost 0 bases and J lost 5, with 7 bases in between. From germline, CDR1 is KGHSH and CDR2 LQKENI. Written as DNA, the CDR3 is TGTGCCAGCTCACCACCGGCACTTACTGAAGCTTTCTTT. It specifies CASSPPALTEAFF.

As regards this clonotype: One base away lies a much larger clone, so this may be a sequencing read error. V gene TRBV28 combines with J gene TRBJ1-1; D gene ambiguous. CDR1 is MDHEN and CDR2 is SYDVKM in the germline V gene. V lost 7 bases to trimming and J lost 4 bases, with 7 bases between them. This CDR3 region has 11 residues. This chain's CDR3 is CASTGSTEAFF. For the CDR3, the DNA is TGTGCCAGCACCGGGAGCACTGAAGCTTTCTTT.

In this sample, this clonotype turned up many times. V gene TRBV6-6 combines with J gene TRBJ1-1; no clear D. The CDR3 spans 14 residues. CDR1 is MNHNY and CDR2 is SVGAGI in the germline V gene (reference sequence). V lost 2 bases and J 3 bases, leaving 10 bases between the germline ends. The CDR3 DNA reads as TGTGCCAGCAGTTACGGCAACGGAGACACTGAAGCTTTCTTT. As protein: CASSYGNGDTEAFF.

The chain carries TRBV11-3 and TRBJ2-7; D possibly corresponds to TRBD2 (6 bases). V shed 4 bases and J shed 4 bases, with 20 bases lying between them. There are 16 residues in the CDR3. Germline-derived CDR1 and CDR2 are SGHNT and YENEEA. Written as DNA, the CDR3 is TGTGCCAGCAGCTCCACACTAGCCCGTCGTCCTTACGAGCAGTACTTC. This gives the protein CASSSTLARRPYEQYF. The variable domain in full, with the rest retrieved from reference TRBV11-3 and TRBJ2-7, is EAGVVQSPRYKIIEKKQPVAFWCNPISGHNTLYWYLQNLGQGPELLIRYENEEAVDDSQLPKDRFSAERLKGVDSTLKIQPAELGDSAVYLCASSSTLARRPYEQYFGPGTRLTVT.

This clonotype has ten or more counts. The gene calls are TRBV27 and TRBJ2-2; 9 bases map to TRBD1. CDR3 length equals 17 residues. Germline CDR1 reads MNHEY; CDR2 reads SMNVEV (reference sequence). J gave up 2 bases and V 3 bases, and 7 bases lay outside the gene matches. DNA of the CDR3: TGTGCCAGCAGTTTCAGGACAGGGGCGCTTAACACCGGGGAGCTGTTTTTT. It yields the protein CASSFRTGALNTGELFF.

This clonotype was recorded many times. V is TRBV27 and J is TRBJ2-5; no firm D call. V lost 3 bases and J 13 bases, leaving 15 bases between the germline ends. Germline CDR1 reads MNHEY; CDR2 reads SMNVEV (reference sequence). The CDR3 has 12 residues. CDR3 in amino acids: CASSFPSGRTYF. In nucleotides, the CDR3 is TGTGCCAGCAGTTTCCCCTCGGGCCGCACGTACTTC.

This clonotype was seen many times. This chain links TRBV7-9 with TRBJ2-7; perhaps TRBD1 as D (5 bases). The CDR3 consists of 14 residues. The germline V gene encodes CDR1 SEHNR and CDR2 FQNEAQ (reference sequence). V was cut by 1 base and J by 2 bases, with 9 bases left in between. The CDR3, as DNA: TGTGCCAGCAGCTTAGGGACAACGCCCTACGAGCAGTACTTC. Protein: CASSLGTTPYEQYF.

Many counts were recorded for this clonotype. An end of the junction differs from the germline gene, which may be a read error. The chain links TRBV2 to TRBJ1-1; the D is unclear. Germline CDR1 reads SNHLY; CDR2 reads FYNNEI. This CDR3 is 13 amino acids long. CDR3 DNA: TGTGCCGGCAGCTTGGGCCAGAACACTGAAGCTTTCTTT. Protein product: CAGSLGQNTEAFF.

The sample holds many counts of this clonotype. CDR3: CASSRAYGTEAFF. The DNA of the CDR3 is TGCGCCAGCAGCAGGGCCTACGGCACTGAAGCTTTCTTT. V usage is TRBV4-1 and J usage is TRBJ1-1, with D hard to call. Germline-derived CDR1 and CDR2 are MGHRA and YSYEKL. There are 13 residues in the CDR3. The V end lost 5 bases, the J end lost 4 bases, and 11 bases lay between the germline ends.

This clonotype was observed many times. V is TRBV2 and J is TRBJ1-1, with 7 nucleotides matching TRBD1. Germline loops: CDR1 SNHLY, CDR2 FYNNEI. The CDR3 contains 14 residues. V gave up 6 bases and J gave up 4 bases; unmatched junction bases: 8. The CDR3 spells CASSLRDRGTEAFF. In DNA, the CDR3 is TGTGCCAGCAGCCTCCGGGACAGAGGCACTGAAGCTTTCTTT. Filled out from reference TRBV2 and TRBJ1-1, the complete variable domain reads EPEVTQTPSHQVTQMGQEVILRCVPISNHLYFYWYRQILGQKVEFLVSFYNNEISEKSEIFDDQFSVERPDGSNFTLKIRSTKLEDSAMYFCASSLRDRGTEAFFGQGTRLTVV.

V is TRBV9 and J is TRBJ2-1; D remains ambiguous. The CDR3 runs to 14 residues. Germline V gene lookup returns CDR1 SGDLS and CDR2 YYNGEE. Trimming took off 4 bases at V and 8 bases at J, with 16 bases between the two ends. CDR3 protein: CASSLRRGGDEQFF. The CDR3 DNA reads TGTGCCAGCAGCCTCCGACGAGGTGGGGATGAGCAGTTCTTC.

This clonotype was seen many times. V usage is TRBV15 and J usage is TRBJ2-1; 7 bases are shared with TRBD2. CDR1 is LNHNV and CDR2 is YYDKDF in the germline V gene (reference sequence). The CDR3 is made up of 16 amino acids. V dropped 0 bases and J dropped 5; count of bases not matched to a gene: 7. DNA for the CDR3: TGTGCCACCAGCAGAGATCAGGCTAGCGGCAACAATGAGCAGTTCTTC. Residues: CATSRDQASGNNEQFF.

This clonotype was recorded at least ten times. CDR3 region: CASSSWDRGRSNYGYTF. Here the CDR3 DNA reads TGTGCCAGCAGCTCCTGGGACAGGGGGCGCTCTAACTATGGCTACACCTTC. The rearrangement uses TRBV7-9 and TRBJ1-2, with TRBD1 identical over 12 bases. Germline V gives CDR1 SEHNR, CDR2 FQNEAQ (reference sequence). The CDR3 extends over 17 amino acids. Trimming removed 4 bases from V and 0 bases from J; junction bases left unmatched: 6.

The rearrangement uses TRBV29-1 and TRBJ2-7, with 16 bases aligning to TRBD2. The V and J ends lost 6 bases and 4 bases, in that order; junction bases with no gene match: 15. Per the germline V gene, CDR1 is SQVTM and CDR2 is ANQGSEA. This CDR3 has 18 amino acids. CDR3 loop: CSVSYPGTSGRALYEQYF. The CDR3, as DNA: TGCAGCGTCTCCTACCCCGGGACTAGCGGGAGGGCCCTATACGAGCAGTACTTC.

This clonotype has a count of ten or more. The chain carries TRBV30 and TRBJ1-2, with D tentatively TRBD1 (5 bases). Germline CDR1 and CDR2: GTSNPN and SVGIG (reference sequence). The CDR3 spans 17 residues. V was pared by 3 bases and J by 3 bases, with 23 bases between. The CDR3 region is CAWSAQTPGWGDYGYTF. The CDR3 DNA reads TGTGCCTGGAGCGCACAGACTCCAGGGTGGGGTGACTATGGCTACACCTTC. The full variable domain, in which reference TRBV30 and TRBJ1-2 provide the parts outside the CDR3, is SQTIHQWPATLVQPVGSPLSLECTVEGTSNPNLYWYRQAAGRGLQLLFYSVGIGQISSEVPQNLSASRPQDRQFILSSKKLLLSDSGFYLCAWSAQTPGWGDYGYTFGSGTRLTVV.

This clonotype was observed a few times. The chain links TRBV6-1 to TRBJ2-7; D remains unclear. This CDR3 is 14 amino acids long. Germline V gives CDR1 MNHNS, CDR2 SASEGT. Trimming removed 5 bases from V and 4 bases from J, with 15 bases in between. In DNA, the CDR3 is TGTGCCAGCAGTCACCTCCAGGAAATATACGAGCAGTACTTC. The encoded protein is CASSHLQEIYEQYF.

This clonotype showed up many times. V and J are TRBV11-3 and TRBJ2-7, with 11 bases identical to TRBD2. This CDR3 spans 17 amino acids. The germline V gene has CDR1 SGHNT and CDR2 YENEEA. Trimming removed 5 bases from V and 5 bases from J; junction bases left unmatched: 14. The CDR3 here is CASSPHSHSGGAHEQYF. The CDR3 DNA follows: TGTGCCAGCAGCCCTCACTCTCATAGCGGGGGGGCCCACGAGCAGTACTTC.

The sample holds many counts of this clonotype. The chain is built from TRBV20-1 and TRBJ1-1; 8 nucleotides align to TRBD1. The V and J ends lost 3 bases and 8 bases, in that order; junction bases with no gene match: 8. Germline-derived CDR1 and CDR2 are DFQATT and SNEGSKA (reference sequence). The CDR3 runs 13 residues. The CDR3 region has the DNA TGCAGTGCTAGCTACTCCAGGGGGCTCGAAGCTTTCTTT. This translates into CSASYSRGLEAFF.